Presented here are 27 T cell receptor beta chains from one specimen sequenced in a study of cytomegalovirus exposure and HLA in healthy donors. The PCR employed 60 Vbeta primers together with 13 Jbeta primers. TCRdb's table, derived via immunoSEQ multiplex PCR, lists solely in-frame clones and lacks some. The table includes roughly 130,000 clones, under 70% detected once. Sequencing was performed on PBMCs. The source of these receptors is a man between 18 and 35 years old in good health and CMV-seronegative.

The chain carries TRBV7-9 and TRBJ2-7; D is uncertain. Germline V gene sequence: CDR1 SEHNR, CDR2 FQNEAQ (reference sequence). CDR3 size: 12 residues. The V end lost 6 bases, the J end lost 3 bases, and 9 bases lay between the germline ends. This CDR3 is CASSKEFYEQYF. CDR3 nucleotides: TGTGCCAGCAGTAAGGAGTTCTACGAGCAGTACTTC.

This rearrangement joins TRBV30 to TRBJ1-3; D remains ambiguous. This CDR3 is built from 14 residues. Germline V gene sequence: CDR1 GTSNPN, CDR2 SVGIG (reference sequence). The V end was cut by 5 bases, the J end by 0 bases, with 11 bases between. CDR3 region: CAWSMEPSGNTIYF. The CDR3 DNA sequence: TGTGCCTGGTCAATGGAGCCCTCTGGAAACACCATATATTTT.

The chain combines TRBV6-1 with TRBJ2-7; 11 bases are shared with TRBD2. In germline, CDR1 is MNHNS, CDR2 SASEGT. The CDR3 is made up of 15 amino acids. Trimming removed 4 bases from V and 3 bases from J; junction bases left unmatched: 5. For the CDR3, the DNA is TGTGCCAGCAGTGTGACCGGGACTAGCGGCTACGAGCAGTACTTC. It codes for CASSVTGTSGYEQYF.

J is TRBJ1-3 and V is TRBV28, with D maybe TRBD1 (6 bases). This CDR3 is 16 amino acids long. Germline CDR1 MDHEN, CDR2 SYDVKM. The V end lost 6 bases, the J end lost 0 bases, and 15 bases lay between the germline ends. The DNA of the CDR3 is TGTGCCAGCAGAGAGCGGGACACAATCTCTGGAAACACCATATATTTT. Translation gives CASRERDTISGNTIYF.

This chain uses TRBV7-8 with TRBJ1-5, with TRBD1 matching over 7 bases. The CDR3 length is 14 residues. With V trimmed by 5 bases and J by 2 bases, 3 bases remained unmatched. CDR1 is SGHVS and CDR2 is FQNEAQ in the germline V gene. CDR3 in DNA: TGTGCCAGCAGCCCTGGGACAGGCAATCAGCCCCAGCATTTT. This gives the protein CASSPGTGNQPQHF.

J is TRBJ1-1 and V is TRBV5-6; D possibly corresponds to TRBD1 (5 bases). CDR1 and CDR2 from the germline V gene are SGHDT and YYEEEE. The CDR3 is made up of 13 amino acids. The V end lost 5 bases, the J end lost 5 bases, and 13 bases lay between the germline ends. CDR3 nucleotides: TGTGCCAGCAGGAATACACGGGGGACTGAAGCTTTCTTT. This translates into CASRNTRGTEAFF.

J is TRBJ1-3 and V is TRBV10-3; 7 bases agree with TRBD1. V was pared by 11 bases and J by 4 bases, with 17 bases of the junction left unmatched. CDR1 is ENHRY and CDR2 is SYGVKD in the germline V gene. The CDR3 extends over 16 amino acids. CDR3 sequence: CAASEKQGTIGNTIYF. The DNA for the CDR3 is TGTGCCGCCTCGGAAAAACAGGGGACCATCGGAAACACCATATATTTT.

The chain employs TRBV19 and TRBJ2-4, with a tentative D call TRBD1 (5 bases). Germline V gene sequence: CDR1 LNHDA, CDR2 SQIVND (reference sequence). This CDR3 is 13 amino acids long. Trimming cost V 5 bases and J 8 bases, with 13 bases left between them. The DNA of the CDR3 is TGTGCCAGTAGTGCAAACAGGAGAGACATTCAGTACTTC. It specifies CASSANRRDIQYF.

Only a few counts were recorded for this clone. The sample carries other DNA sequences with the same CDR3. The V call is TRBV6-1, the J call TRBJ1-1, with unresolved D. Trimming took 4 bases from V and 1 from J, leaving 7 bases between them. Germline CDR1 and CDR2: MNHNS and SASEGT. This CDR3 contains 13 residues. CDR3 region: CASSGGGNTEAFF. Here the CDR3 DNA reads TGTGCCAGCAGTGGAGGAGGGAACACTGAAGCTTTCTTT.

A single count supports this clone. The chain carries TRBV27 and TRBJ2-3, with 9 nucleotides matching TRBD1. Germline trimming cut 6 bases from V and 6 bases from J; bases unmatched to any gene: 7. CDR1 is MNHEY, CDR2 SMNVEV, per germline (reference sequence). There are 14 residues in the CDR3. The CDR3 coding sequence is TGTGCCAGCAGGCAAACAGGGGGCGAGGATACGCAGTATTTT. The encoded protein is CASRQTGGEDTQYF.

In this sample, this clone turned up a few times. This rearrangement joins TRBV7-2 to TRBJ2-7; 7 nucleotides line up with TRBD1. V shed 1 base, J shed 4 bases, and the junction held 4 bases outside the gene matches. There are 14 residues in the CDR3. In germline, CDR1 is SGHTA, CDR2 FQGNSA. The CDR3 bases are TGTGCCAGCAGCTTAGTCGGGACAGTTTACGAGCAGTACTTC. Encoded protein: CASSLVGTVYEQYF.

V usage is TRBV6-5 and J usage is TRBJ1-1; a possible D gene is TRBD1 (5 bases). This CDR3 has 14 residues. The ends were cut back, 7 bases at V and 2 bases at J, with 14 bases in the middle. The germline gives CDR1 MNHEY, CDR2 SVGAGI. The DNA of the CDR3 is TGTGCCAGCACCAGAGGACACGTCAACACTGAAGCTTTCTTT. It encodes CASTRGHVNTEAFF.

J is TRBJ1-5 and V is TRBV5-1, with TRBD1 identical over 9 bases. V lost 3 bases and J lost 0; bases outside the gene matches: 4. The germline V gene encodes CDR1 SGHRS and CDR2 YFSETQ. The CDR3 extends over 16 amino acids. The CDR3 here is CASSSGTGNSNQPQHF. CDR3 in DNA: TGCGCCAGCAGCTCCGGGACAGGGAATAGCAATCAGCCCCAGCATTTT.

This clone has only a few counts. The rearrangement uses TRBV7-9 and TRBJ2-7; TRBD1 aligns across 7 bases. With V trimmed by 1 base and J by 2 bases, 2 bases remained unmatched. Per the germline V gene, CDR1 is SEHNR and CDR2 is FQNEAQ (reference sequence). This CDR3 has 14 residues. The CDR3 nucleotides are TGTGCCAGCAGCTTAGTAGGGGGCCCCTACGAGCAGTACTTC. The encoded protein is CASSLVGGPYEQYF.

This clone has only a few counts. The J gene is TRBJ1-3, the V gene TRBV6-1; 9 bases agree with TRBD1. Trimming took 0 bases from V and 5 from J; bases not matched to a gene: 8. Germline CDR1 MNHNS, CDR2 SASEGT. This CDR3 has 17 residues. Here the CDR3 reads CASSEAGTGLGRNTIYF. The CDR3 DNA reads as TGTGCCAGCAGTGAAGCCGGGACAGGGTTGGGGAGAAACACCATATATTTT.

As for this clone: Other nucleotide sequences from this sample produce the same CDR3. The chain is built from TRBV10-3 and TRBJ1-3; D gene uncertain. CDR1 is ENHRY and CDR2 is SYGVKD in the germline V gene. V lost 8 bases and J lost 7, with 27 bases in between. This CDR3 is 17 amino acids long. CDR3 region: CAILSRLSHEAGNTIYF. CDR3 DNA sequence: TGTGCCATCCTTTCGCGGTTGTCCCACGAGGCGGGGAACACCATATATTTT.

In DNA, the CDR3 is TGCGCCAGCAGCCCCAGGGGACAGGGTGACACTGAAGCTTTCTTT. The encoded protein is CASSPRGQGDTEAFF. The chain is built from TRBV5-1 and TRBJ1-1, with 9 bases lining up with TRBD1. The CDR3 has 15 amino acids. Trimming took 4 bases from V and 3 from J; bases not matched to a gene: 7. Germline V CDR1 and CDR2: SGHRS, YFSETQ. The full variable domain, with the rest looked up from reference TRBV5-1 and TRBJ1-1, is KAGVTQTPRYLIKTRGQQVTLSCSPISGHRSVSWYQQTPGQGLQFLFEYFSETQRNKGNFPGRFSGRQFSNSRSEMNVSTLELGDSALYLCASSPRGQGDTEAFFGQGTRLTVV.

The J gene is TRBJ2-7, the V gene TRBV29-1; 9 bases are a match to TRBD1. Germline V gene lookup returns CDR1 SQVTM and CDR2 ANQGSEA. V lost 6 bases, J lost 9 bases, and 21 bases stayed unmatched. There are 16 residues in the CDR3. The CDR3 DNA sequence: TGCAGCGTCACGGGGGGACAGGGCATCCCCGGGGGAGGGCAGTACTTC. Protein product: CSVTGGQGIPGGGQYF.

The rearrangement joins TRBV11-3 to TRBJ1-5, with 11 bases matching TRBD1. The trim removed 0 bases at V and 6 bases at J, leaving 4 bases unmatched. From germline, CDR1 is SGHNT and CDR2 YENEEA. This CDR3 contains 16 residues. Written as DNA, the CDR3 is TGTGCCAGCAGCTTAGACGGGACAGGGGGATTTCAGCCCCAGCATTTT. Its translation: CASSLDGTGGFQPQHF.

This clone has more than one count but fewer than ten. The V and J genes are TRBV5-4 and TRBJ2-1; TRBD2 agrees at 10 bases. Trimming took 3 bases from V and 8 from J; bases not matched to a gene: 11. Germline CDR1 is SGHNT and CDR2 is YYREEE (reference sequence). The length of the CDR3 is 16 residues. CDR3 sequence reads: CASSSPGLAFMDEQFF. The CDR3 region has the DNA TGTGCCAGCAGCTCGCCGGGACTAGCGTTTATGGATGAGCAGTTCTTC.

This clone was detected only a few times. V and J are TRBV7-8 and TRBJ2-5, with TRBD1 matching over 7 bases. With V trimmed by 5 bases and J by 4 bases, 4 bases remained unmatched. Germline V gene sequence: CDR1 SGHVS, CDR2 FQNEAQ. The CDR3 has 13 residues. The CDR3 is CASSPGQSETQYF. The CDR3 DNA follows: TGTGCCAGCAGCCCGGGACAGTCAGAGACCCAGTACTTC.

This clone appeared a single time. The J gene is TRBJ2-7, the V gene TRBV28, with D possibly matching TRBD2 (5 bases). Germline V CDR1 and CDR2: MDHEN, SYDVKM. The CDR3 is 14 residues long. Trimming pared 6 bases from V and 9 bases from J, leaving 21 bases between. The CDR3 loop reads CASSLIPRGPGQYF. The CDR3 bases are TGTGCCAGCAGCCTGATTCCCCGGGGTCCTGGGCAGTACTTC.

The V call is TRBV4-1, the J call TRBJ1-1; TRBD1 might be the D (5 bases). The CDR3 spans 14 residues. CDR1 and CDR2 (germline): MGHRA, YSYEKL. Trimming shortened V by 2 bases and J by 6 bases, and 13 bases separated the two germline ends. In DNA, the CDR3 is TGCGCCAGCAGCCAAACAGGAGTCGGCCCTGAAGCTTTCTTT. It yields the protein CASSQTGVGPEAFF.

V is TRBV19 and J is TRBJ1-2; 7 bases align to TRBD1. The J segment lost 5 bases and the V segment lost 7 bases, leaving 10 bases of the junction unmatched. Germline V gives CDR1 LNHDA, CDR2 SQIVND (reference sequence). This CDR3 region has 14 residues. The CDR3 loop reads CASTTGDGSYGYTF. The DNA of the CDR3 is TGTGCCAGTACCACAGGGGACGGCAGTTATGGCTACACCTTC.

This clone was seen a single time. The chain recombines TRBV7-8 with TRBJ1-1; the D is unclear. Trimming took 1 base from V and 0 from J, leaving 12 bases between them. Germline values: CDR1 SGHVS, CDR2 FQNEAQ. This CDR3 is built from 16 residues. CDR3 nucleotides: TGTGCCAGCAGCTTAGTGGCAGGCAGAATGAACACTGAAGCTTTCTTT. It yields the protein CASSLVAGRMNTEAFF. The variable domain in full, with the rest retrieved from reference TRBV7-8 and TRBJ1-1, is GAGVSQSPRYKVAKRGQDVALRCDPISGHVSLFWYQQALGQGPEFLTYFQNEAQLDKSGLPSDRFFAERPEGSVSTLKIQRTQQEDSAVYLCASSLVAGRMNTEAFFGQGTRLTVV.

This clone was picked up a small number of times. This chain uses TRBV11-2 with TRBJ1-4, with 7 bases that match TRBD1. Germline assignment: CDR1 SGHAT and CDR2 FQNNGV. CDR3 length: 15 residues. Losses at the gene ends were 3 bases for V and 5 bases for J; bases not matched to a gene: 6. The CDR3, as DNA: TGTGCCAGCAGCTTTTGGGACAGAAGGAATGAAAAACTGTTTTTT. Protein: CASSFWDRRNEKLFF.

This clone was seen only once. The chain recombines TRBV5-1 with TRBJ2-3, with D possibly matching TRBD1 (5 bases). This CDR3 has 16 amino acids. V was trimmed by 3 bases and J by 5 bases, leaving 19 bases between them. CDR1 SGHRS and CDR2 YFSETQ come from the germline V gene. For the CDR3, the DNA is TGCGCCAGCAGCTCGCATAACAGGATTCCACAAGATACGCAGTATTTT. Encoded protein: CASSSHNRIPQDTQYF.